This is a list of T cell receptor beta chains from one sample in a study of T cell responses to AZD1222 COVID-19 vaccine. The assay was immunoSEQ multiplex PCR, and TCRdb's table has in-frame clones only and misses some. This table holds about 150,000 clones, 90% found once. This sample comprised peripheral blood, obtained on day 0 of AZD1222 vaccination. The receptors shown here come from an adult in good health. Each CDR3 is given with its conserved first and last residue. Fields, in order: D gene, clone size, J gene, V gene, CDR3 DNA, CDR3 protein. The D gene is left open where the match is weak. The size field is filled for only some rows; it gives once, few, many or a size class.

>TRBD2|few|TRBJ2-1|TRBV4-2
TGTGCCAGCAGCCAAGGCCCCGGGACTAGCGGGGGGAGGGAGTTCTTC
CASSQGPGTSGGREFF
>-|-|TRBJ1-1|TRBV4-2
TGTGCCAGCAGCCAGGAGACTAGGAACACTGAAGCTTTCTTT
CASSQETRNTEAFF
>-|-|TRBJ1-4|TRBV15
TGTGCCACCAGCAGAGCCAGGGGTAGCGGGGGAAAACTGTTTTTT
CATSRARGSGGKLFF
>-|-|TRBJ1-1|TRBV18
TGTGCCAGCTCGTCCGGGGGGGGCACTGAAGCTTTCTTT
CASSSGGGTEAFF
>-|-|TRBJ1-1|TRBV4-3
TGCGCCAGCAGCCAATCGTGGGGGGCCGGGGACACTGAAGCTTTCTTT
CASSQSWGAGDTEAFF
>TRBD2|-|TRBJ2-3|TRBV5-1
TGCGCCAGCAGCTTGTTAGGACTAGCGGGGGGGCCCACAGATACGCAGTATTTT
CASSLLGLAGGPTDTQYF
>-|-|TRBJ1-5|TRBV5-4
TGTGCCAGCAGCGTCGACGGCTCTCAGCCCCAGCATTTT
CASSVDGSQPQHF
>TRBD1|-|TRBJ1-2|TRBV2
TGTGCCAGCAGACGAGACAGGGGAGGCGGCTATGGCTACACCTTC
CASRRDRGGGYGYTF
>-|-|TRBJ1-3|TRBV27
TGTGCCAGCAGTGGGGGACTTTTCTCTGGAAACACCATATATTTT
CASSGGLFSGNTIYF
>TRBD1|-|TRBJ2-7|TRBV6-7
TGTGCCAGCAGTACCCACCAGACAGGGAGTTCGGACGAGCAGTACTTC
CASSTHQTGSSDEQYF
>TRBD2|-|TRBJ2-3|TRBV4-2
TGTGCCAGCAGCCTCCTCCAGGGTCAACTAGCGGGGCATACTAGCACAGATACGCAGTATTTT
CASSLLQGQLAGHTSTDTQYF
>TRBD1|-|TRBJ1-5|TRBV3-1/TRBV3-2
TGTGCCAGCAGCCTAGACAGGGGGGGCAATCAGCCCCAGCATTTT
CASSLDRGGNQPQHF
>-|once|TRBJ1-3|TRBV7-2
TGTGCCAGCAGCTTAAGCTCCGGTTCTGGAAACACCATATATTTT
CASSLSSGSGNTIYF
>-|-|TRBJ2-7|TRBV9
TGTGCCAGCAGCGTAGTTGGCGGTTCCTACGAGCAGTACTTC
CASSVVGGSYEQYF
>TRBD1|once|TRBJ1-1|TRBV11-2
TGTGCCAGCAGCCTAAGGGACAGGGGGGTCATGAACACTGAAGCTTTCTTT
CASSLRDRGVMNTEAFF
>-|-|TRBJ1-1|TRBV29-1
TGCAGCTCGTTGACTGGACGGGGCGAAGCTTTCTTT
CSSLTGRGEAFF
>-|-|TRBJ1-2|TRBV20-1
TGCAGTGTCCTGTTGGGGGGCACCTTC
CSVLLGGTF
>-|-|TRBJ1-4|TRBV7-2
TGTGCCAGCAGCCCCAGAGCAACTAATGAAAAACTGTTTTTT
CASSPRATNEKLFF
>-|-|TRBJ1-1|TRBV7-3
TGTGCCAGCAGCCCGACGGGGGCAGGGCGAGGGGGCACTGAAGCTTTCTTT
CASSPTGAGRGGTEAFF
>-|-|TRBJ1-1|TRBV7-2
TGTGCCAGCAGCCCTACTCGTACAGCGAACACTGAAGCTTTCTTT
CASSPTRTANTEAFF